Listed below are T cell receptor beta chains from one sample, sequenced in a study of Tregs in tolerant kidney transplant recipients. Repertoires were generated with immunoSEQ multiplex PCR, while TCRdb's copy carries only in-frame clones and drops some. The sample has tens of thousands of clones; roughly nine tenths are singletons. The sequencing used CD4+ T cells from blood (PBMCs), collected 24 months after the transplant. The receptors were gathered from a human patient who received a combined kidney and bone marrow transplant. The graft donor may be the source of some T cells. Each CDR3 is given with its conserved first and last residue. The order of the fields is clone size, D gene, J gene, V gene, CDR3 protein, CDR3 DNA. A D gene is named only where the DNA matches it firmly. Not all rows give a size; the values are once, few, many and, for expanded clones, a class.

NA	TRBD2	TRBJ2-2	TRBV7-8	CASSFGLVNTGELFF	TGTGCCAGCAGCTTTGGACTAGTGAACACCGGGGAGCTGTTTTTT
NA	NA	TRBJ2-5	TRBV5-1	CASSLHSIASAAQETQYF	TGCGCCAGCAGCTTACATTCGATCGCTAGCGCCGCTCAAGAGACCCAGTACTTC
NA	NA	TRBJ2-7	TRBV9	CASSVQGGYEQYF	TGTGCCAGCAGCGTCCAGGGGGGCTACGAGCAGTACTTC
NA	NA	TRBJ2-5	TRBV9	CASSDLGGETQYF	TGTGCCAGCAGCGATCTGGGGGGAGAGACCCAGTACTTC
NA	NA	TRBJ2-3	TRBV6-1	CASSEDWEPSTDTQYF	TGTGCCAGCAGTGAAGATTGGGAGCCCTCGACAGATACGCAGTATTTT
NA	NA	TRBJ2-3	TRBV6-4	CASSEESTGTDTQYF	TGTGCCAGCAGTGAAGAGAGCACCGGCACAGATACGCAGTATTTT
NA	TRBD2	TRBJ2-2	TRBV6-4	CASSDHPTSGGAPGELFF	TGTGCCAGCAGTGACCACCCGACTAGCGGGGGGGCGCCCGGGGAGCTGTTTTTT
NA	TRBD1	TRBJ1-4	TRBV25-1	CASSEWGQHYEKLFF	TGTGCCAGCAGTGAATGGGGACAGCATTATGAAAAGCTGTTTTTT
NA	TRBD2	TRBJ2-4	TRBV7-8	CASSLGGLAGATKNIQYF	TGTGCCAGCAGCTTAGGGGGGCTAGCGGGGGCCACCAAAAACATTCAGTACTTC
NA	NA	TRBJ1-6	TRBV9	CASSESSYNSPLHF	TGTGCCAGCAGCGAGAGCTCCTATAATTCCCCCCTCCACTTT
NA	TRBD2	TRBJ2-1	TRBV15	CATSRGDSGGLNEQFF	TGTGCCACCAGCAGAGGGGATAGCGGGGGGCTAAATGAGCAGTTCTTC
once	TRBD1	TRBJ2-5	TRBV10-3	CAINSEGTGGFLSFETQYF	TGTGCCATCAACAGTGAGGGGACAGGGGGTTTTTTGTCCTTCGAGACCCAGTACTTC
NA	NA	TRBJ2-3	TRBV19	CASRDGGTDTQYF	TGTGCCAGTCGTGACGGAGGCACAGATACGCAGTATTTT
NA	NA	TRBJ2-7	TRBV9	CASSVGLGLRYEQYF	TGTGCCAGCAGCGTAGGGCTAGGACTAAGGTACGAGCAGTACTTC
NA	TRBD1	TRBJ1-5	TRBV19	CASSSTSQGVSNQPQHF	TGTGCCAGTAGTAGCACCTCACAGGGGGTAAGCAATCAGCCCCAGCATTTT
NA	TRBD2	TRBJ2-1	TRBV7-2	CASSDRLAGVGTYNEQFF	TGTGCCAGCAGCGACCGGCTAGCGGGGGTTGGAACTTACAATGAGCAGTTCTTC
NA	NA	TRBJ2-7	TRBV18	CASSQGSPYEQYF	TGTGCCAGCTCACAGGGGTCCCCCTACGAGCAGTACTTC
NA	NA	TRBJ2-3	TRBV4-2	CASSQGGGEGTDTQYF	TGTGCCAGCAGCCAAGGTGGCGGGGAAGGCACAGATACGCAGTATTTT
NA	NA	TRBJ1-1	TRBV6-5	CASSYVWQTEAFF	TGTGCCAGCAGTTACGTTTGGCAGACTGAAGCTTTCTTT
NA	NA	TRBJ2-2	TRBV7-8	CASSLAGSSNTGELFF	TGTGCCAGCAGCTTAGCCGGGTCATCGAACACCGGGGAGCTGTTTTTT
NA	TRBD2	TRBJ2-5	TRBV11-3	CASSLGLAEETEYF	TGTGCCAGCAGCCTGGGACTAGCGGAAGAGACCGAGTACTTC
once	TRBD2	TRBJ2-7	TRBV2	CASSDLGTSGGAVWTRLDEQYF	TGTGCCAGCAGTGATCTGGGGACTAGCGGGGGGGCCGTCTGGACTCGGTTGGACGAGCAGTACTTC
NA	NA	TRBJ1-6	TRBV5-1	CASSLGQGTYNSPLHF	TGCGCCAGCAGCTTGGGTCAGGGAACCTATAATTCCCCCCTCCACTTT
NA	NA	TRBJ1-2	TRBV28	CASRPRVTDGYTF	TGTGCCAGCCGACCGCGGGTCACTGATGGCTACACCTTC